Presented here are 2 T cell receptor beta chains from one specimen sequenced in a study of CD8 T cells in ankylosing spondylitis (dated by TCRdb to 2017 to 2019). Library prep was done by 5' RACE. Sequencing took place on an Illumina HiSeq 2500. TCRdb redid the processing of the public reads, applying fastp at Q25 and MiXCR, and retained in-frame beta chains. Each CDR3 protein appears once, grouped with its most common genes and DNA. The sample table contains approximately 180,000 distinct CDR3 sequences; only one count was recorded for 18% of them. Clones ranked in the top ten supply 4.3% of the sample. The material sequenced was blood, either unsorted or a sorted T cell fraction (not recorded which). These receptors originate from a male donor aged 5 to 29 with ankylosing spondylitis or in good health (not recorded which). Donor details come from another sample of the same person, matched by shared clones.

This clonotype was observed at least ten times. The chain links TRBV11-2 to TRBJ1-1; the D is unclear. V was trimmed by 5 bases and J by 10 bases, leaving 14 bases between them. Per germline, CDR1 SGHAT and CDR2 FQNNGV. CDR3 size: 12 residues. In DNA, the CDR3 is TGTGCCAGCAGCCCCAGAGAGGGTAGAGCTTTCTTT. It codes for CASSPREGRAFF.

Many counts were recorded for this clonotype. The chain is built from TRBV7-2 and TRBJ2-3, with D maybe TRBD1 (5 bases). This CDR3 is built from 14 residues. V lost 1 base and J 8 bases, leaving 13 bases between the germline ends. CDR1 SGHTA and CDR2 FQGNSA come from the germline V gene. The CDR3 nucleotides read TGTGCCAGCAGCTTAGTCCGTCAGGGCGGTACGCAGTATTTT. Residues: CASSLVRQGGTQYF.